These T cell receptor beta chains were read from a single sample in a study of shared clonotypes between healthy human individuals. Generated by immunoSEQ multiplex PCR, the TCRdb table keeps only in-frame clones and is missing some. The table includes 1,500,000 or so clones, over 95% detected once. Sequenced input: naive CD4+ T cells sorted from blood. These receptors all stem from a man aged 30 to 45 in good health. Both conserved end residues are part of each CDR3. Each record gives: CDR3 DNA, CDR3 protein, V gene, J gene, D gene, clone size. D genes are given only for firm matches. Size values are once, few and many counts, or a class for expanded clones, and some rows have none.

DNA: TGTGCCAGCAGCTTTGCCAGGCAAGAGACCCAGTACTTC
CDR3: CASSFARQETQYF
V: TRBV11-3
J: TRBJ2-5
D: -
size: -

DNA: TGTGCCAGCAGGCTGACAGAGGCTCGCTATGGCTACACCTTC
CDR3: CASRLTEARYGYTF
V: TRBV6-5
J: TRBJ1-2
D: -
size: -

DNA: TGCGCCAGCAGCTTGGGCATGAATGACAGCCAAGAGACCCAGTACTTC
CDR3: CASSLGMNDSQETQYF
V: TRBV5-1
J: TRBJ2-5
D: -
size: -

DNA: TGTGCCAGCAGTGAAAATGCAGGGGCGAACACCGGGGAGCTGTTTTTT
CDR3: CASSENAGANTGELFF
V: TRBV2
J: TRBJ2-2
D: -
size: -

DNA: TGTGCCAGTAGTACTAAACGGGACAGCTTAAAAGCTTTCTTT
CDR3: CASSTKRDSLKAFF
V: TRBV19
J: TRBJ1-1
D: TRBD1
size: -

DNA: TGTGCCAGCAGCTCCGGGACTCATACCTACGAGCAGTACTTC
CDR3: CASSSGTHTYEQYF
V: TRBV7-9
J: TRBJ2-7
D: -
size: -

DNA: TGTGCCAGCTCACCACGCCTCACAGGGTTCCCCAAAAACATTCAGTACTTC
CDR3: CASSPRLTGFPKNIQYF
V: TRBV18
J: TRBJ2-4
D: -
size: -

DNA: TGTGCCAGTAGTCCGAACAGGGTTTTGGCAGATACGCAGTATTTT
CDR3: CASSPNRVLADTQYF
V: TRBV19
J: TRBJ2-3
D: -
size: -

DNA: TGTGCCAGCAGCGTAGGGACAGGGGGCCCCAATCAGCCCCAGCATTTT
CDR3: CASSVGTGGPNQPQHF
V: TRBV9
J: TRBJ1-5
D: TRBD1
size: -

DNA: TGTGCCAGCAGCAGACTAGCGGGAGCCCCCTACGAGCAGTACTTC
CDR3: CASSRLAGAPYEQYF
V: TRBV6-1
J: TRBJ2-7
D: TRBD2
size: -

DNA: TGTGCCAGCAGTCAGCGTCAAGAGACCCAGTACTTC
CDR3: CASSQRQETQYF
V: TRBV11-2
J: TRBJ2-5
D: -
size: -

DNA: TGCGCCAGCAGTAGTGGGCAGGGGGCTTCGGCTCGTCGAGAGACCCAGTACTTC
CDR3: CASSSGQGASARRETQYF
V: TRBV5-1
J: TRBJ2-5
D: TRBD1
size: -

DNA: TGTGCCATCAGTGCCAGTTACGAGCAGTACTTC
CDR3: CAISASYEQYF
V: TRBV10-3
J: TRBJ2-7
D: -
size: -

DNA: TGTGCCAGCAGTGAACGCTGGCTCTACGAGCAGTACTTC
CDR3: CASSERWLYEQYF
V: TRBV6-1
J: TRBJ2-7
D: -
size: -

DNA: TGTGCCAGCAGCCCAGGCAGGGCCCCAGTCTACAATGAGCAGTTCTTC
CDR3: CASSPGRAPVYNEQFF
V: TRBV7-7
J: TRBJ2-1
D: -
size: -

DNA: TGTGCCAGCAGCGTAGGGTTGGAAGAGGGTGCTCTTTCTGGAGAGCAGTACTTC
CDR3: CASSVGLEEGALSGEQYF
V: TRBV9
J: TRBJ2-7
D: -
size: -

DNA: TGTGCCAGCAGCTTCGACAGGAATAATGAAAAACTGTTTTTT
CDR3: CASSFDRNNEKLFF
V: TRBV27
J: TRBJ1-4
D: -
size: -

DNA: TGCGCCAGCTCTCAGGGGGCCTACAATGAGCAGTTCTTC
CDR3: CASSQGAYNEQFF
V: TRBV10-1
J: TRBJ2-1
D: TRBD1
size: -

DNA: TGTGCCAGCAGCCAGACTTGGGCTTGGACTGAAGCTTTCTTT
CDR3: CASSQTWAWTEAFF
V: TRBV5-4
J: TRBJ1-1
D: -
size: -

DNA: TGCGCCAGCAGACGACTAGCGGGAGGCTCGTGGACAGATACGCAGTATTTT
CDR3: CASRRLAGGSWTDTQYF
V: TRBV4-1
J: TRBJ2-3
D: TRBD2
size: -

DNA: TGTGCCAGCAGTTTCGACACGTCCGATGGCTACACCTTC
CDR3: CASSFDTSDGYTF
V: TRBV6-5
J: TRBJ1-2
D: -
size: -

DNA: TGTGCCAGCTCACCTCTAATGGGACAGGGGAGGACCAACTATGGCTACACCTTC
CDR3: CASSPLMGQGRTNYGYTF
V: TRBV18
J: TRBJ1-2
D: TRBD1
size: -

DNA: TGTGCCAGCACCCACCCAGGAAAACTAGCGGGGAACTACGAGCAGTACTTC
CDR3: CASTHPGKLAGNYEQYF
V: TRBV21-1
J: TRBJ2-7
D: -
size: -

DNA: TGTGCCAGCAGCCCGGGACTCACCTACGAGCAGTACTTC
CDR3: CASSPGLTYEQYF
V: TRBV11-3
J: TRBJ2-7
D: -
size: -

DNA: TGTGCCAGCAGCAGCCGGGACAGGGGCGAGCAGTACTTC
CDR3: CASSSRDRGEQYF
V: TRBV9
J: TRBJ2-7
D: TRBD1
size: once

DNA: TGTGCCAGCAGCATAGGACTAGCGGGAGGGTACAATGAGCAGTTCTTC
CDR3: CASSIGLAGGYNEQFF
V: TRBV7-2
J: TRBJ2-1
D: TRBD2
size: -

DNA: TGCAGCGTTGACCAGGGGGTCAGTGAGCAGTTCTTC
CDR3: CSVDQGVSEQFF
V: TRBV29-1
J: TRBJ2-1
D: TRBD1
size: -

DNA: TGTGCCAGCTCTGGGACAGGGGCCTATGGCTACACCTTC
CDR3: CASSGTGAYGYTF
V: TRBV10-3
J: TRBJ1-2
D: TRBD1
size: -

DNA: TGTGCCAGCAGCGTAGCCAAGGGCCTTTCCACAGATACGCAGTATTTT
CDR3: CASSVAKGLSTDTQYF
V: TRBV9
J: TRBJ2-3
D: -
size: -

DNA: TGTGCCAGCTCACCACCATCTAAGGGTACGCAGTATTTT
CDR3: CASSPPSKGTQYF
V: TRBV18
J: TRBJ2-3
D: -
size: -

DNA: TGTGCCAGCAGCACGGACAGGAAAGTGAGCTATGGCTACACCTTC
CDR3: CASSTDRKVSYGYTF
V: TRBV28
J: TRBJ1-2
D: TRBD1
size: -

DNA: TGTGCCATCAGTGACGGAAACTATGGCTACACCTTC
CDR3: CAISDGNYGYTF
V: TRBV10-3
J: TRBJ1-2
D: -
size: -

DNA: TGTGCCAGCAGTGAATTTTCGGGACAGGGGAGCAGAGATACGCAGTATTTT
CDR3: CASSEFSGQGSRDTQYF
V: TRBV2
J: TRBJ2-3
D: TRBD1
size: -

DNA: TGTGCCAGCAGGGGGGACAGGGCCCAGGGGGAAGCTTTCTTT
CDR3: CASRGDRAQGEAFF
V: TRBV6-6
J: TRBJ1-1
D: TRBD1
size: once

DNA: TGTGCCAGCAGCTTCCGTAATAGCCCAAGTGAGCAGTTCTTC
CDR3: CASSFRNSPSEQFF
V: TRBV11-3
J: TRBJ2-1
D: -
size: few

DNA: TGTGCCAGCAGTTACTCGATGGGGGGACAAGAGACCCAGTACTTC
CDR3: CASSYSMGGQETQYF
V: TRBV6-5
J: TRBJ2-5
D: -
size: -

DNA: TGTGCCAGCTCACCGGGACAGGGATTAACTAACTATGGCTACACCTTC
CDR3: CASSPGQGLTNYGYTF
V: TRBV18
J: TRBJ1-2
D: TRBD1
size: -

DNA: TGCGCCAGCAGCTCGGCCCCAGGGACGACAGATACGCAGTATTTT
CDR3: CASSSAPGTTDTQYF
V: TRBV5-4
J: TRBJ2-3
D: -
size: -

DNA: TGTGCCAGCAGCTTATCCCCCAGGACTAGCGGGAGTCCAGATACGCAGTATTTT
CDR3: CASSLSPRTSGSPDTQYF
V: TRBV7-6
J: TRBJ2-3
D: TRBD2
size: -

DNA: TGTGCCAGCAGCTCTACTGGGGCAGGGGGGCCTCCCACAGATACGCAGTATTTT
CDR3: CASSSTGAGGPPTDTQYF
V: TRBV11-2
J: TRBJ2-3
D: -
size: -

DNA: TGTGCCAGCAGCATAGACAGAGCGAACACCGGGGAGCTGTTTTTT
CDR3: CASSIDRANTGELFF
V: TRBV5-4
J: TRBJ2-2
D: -
size: -

DNA: TGTGCCAGCCTAAAAGGACAGGGTAACTATGGCTACACCTTC
CDR3: CASLKGQGNYGYTF
V: TRBV6-1
J: TRBJ1-2
D: TRBD1
size: once

DNA: TGCGCCAGCAGCTTCAAGGGCGGGAGGGCAGATACGCAGTATTTT
CDR3: CASSFKGGRADTQYF
V: TRBV10-2
J: TRBJ2-3
D: TRBD2
size: -

DNA: TGCGCCAGCAGCCAAGAATGGGCTCCTCGGGGCGAGCAGTACTTC
CDR3: CASSQEWAPRGEQYF
V: TRBV4-3
J: TRBJ2-7
D: -
size: once

DNA: TGCAGCGTTGCGCAGGGGAGGAGTGGCTACACCTTC
CDR3: CSVAQGRSGYTF
V: TRBV29-1
J: TRBJ1-2
D: -
size: -

DNA: TGTGCCAGCAGCTTTGTCCGCGGGAGGGCGAACACCGGGGAGCTGTTTTTT
CDR3: CASSFVRGRANTGELFF
V: TRBV7-8
J: TRBJ2-2
D: TRBD2
size: -

DNA: TGCGCCAGCAGCTTGGACTTGGGGACTAATGAAAAACTGTTTTTT
CDR3: CASSLDLGTNEKLFF
V: TRBV5-1
J: TRBJ1-4
D: -
size: -

DNA: TGTGCCACCAGCAGAGATCTAAACCACGAGCAGTACTTC
CDR3: CATSRDLNHEQYF
V: TRBV15
J: TRBJ2-7
D: -
size: once

DNA: TGTGCCAGCAGCTTAGGTTCGGGGCGGATGCGTATGGGCTACACCTTC
CDR3: CASSLGSGRMRMGYTF
V: TRBV11-2
J: TRBJ1-2
D: -
size: -

DNA: TGTGCCAGCAGCGCGCAGGGGGAATGGGATGAAAAACTGTTTTTT
CDR3: CASSAQGEWDEKLFF
V: TRBV16
J: TRBJ1-4
D: TRBD1
size: -

DNA: TGTGCCAGCAGCTTAGCGCGGGGACAGGGGTACGAGCAGTACTTC
CDR3: CASSLARGQGYEQYF
V: TRBV7-9
J: TRBJ2-7
D: TRBD1
size: once

DNA: TGTGCCAGCAGTGCCAGGCAGACCTACGAGCAGTACTTC
CDR3: CASSARQTYEQYF
V: TRBV2
J: TRBJ2-7
D: -
size: -

DNA: TGTGCCAGCAGCGTCGCAGGGTCGAGGGAGCAGTACTTC
CDR3: CASSVAGSREQYF
V: TRBV7-3
J: TRBJ2-7
D: -
size: -

DNA: TGCGCCAGCAGCTTGCCCCGGGGAGGTTTCAACTATGGCTACACCTTC
CDR3: CASSLPRGGFNYGYTF
V: TRBV5-1
J: TRBJ1-2
D: -
size: -

DNA: TGTGCCAGCGCTTTGGGACAGGCCAACGAGCAGTACTTC
CDR3: CASALGQANEQYF
V: TRBV6-1
J: TRBJ2-7
D: TRBD1
size: once

DNA: TGTGCCAGCGGGAGGGGGACAGGGATGGACGAGCAGTACTTC
CDR3: CASGRGTGMDEQYF
V: TRBV19
J: TRBJ2-7
D: -
size: -

DNA: TGTGCCAGCAGCGGAAGGACAGGCATGAACACTGAAGCTTTCTTT
CDR3: CASSGRTGMNTEAFF
V: TRBV7-9
J: TRBJ1-1
D: TRBD1
size: once